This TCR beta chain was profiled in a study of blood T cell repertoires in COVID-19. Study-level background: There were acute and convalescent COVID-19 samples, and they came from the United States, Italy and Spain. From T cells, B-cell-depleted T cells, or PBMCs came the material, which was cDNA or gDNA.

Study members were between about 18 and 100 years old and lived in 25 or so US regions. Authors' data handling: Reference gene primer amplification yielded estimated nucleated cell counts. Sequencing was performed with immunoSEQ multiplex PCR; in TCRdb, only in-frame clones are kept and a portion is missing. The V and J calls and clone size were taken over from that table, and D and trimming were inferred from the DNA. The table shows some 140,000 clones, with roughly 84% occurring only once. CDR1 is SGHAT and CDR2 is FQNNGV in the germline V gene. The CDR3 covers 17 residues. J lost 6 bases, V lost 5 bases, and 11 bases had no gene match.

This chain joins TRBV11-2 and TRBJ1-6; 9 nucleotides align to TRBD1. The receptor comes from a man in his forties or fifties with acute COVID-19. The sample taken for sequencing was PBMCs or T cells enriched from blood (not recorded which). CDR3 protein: CASSTGQGSLVNSPLHF. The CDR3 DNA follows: TGTGCCAGCAGCACGGGACAGGGCTCTTTGGTTAATTCACCCCTCCACTTT.